This T cell receptor beta chain was recorded in a study of cytotoxic CD8 clonotypes in ibrutinib-treated CLL. The study's findings and limits: At the start, clonality exceeded age-matched healthy donors and followed circulating CD8+ T-cell counts.

A word on this clone: Its antigen remains unknown.

Repertoires were generated with immunoSEQ multiplex PCR, while TCRdb's copy carries only in-frame clones and drops some. The data show approximately 190,000 clones, with 75% to 80% seen just once and about an eighth held by the top ten. Germline assignment: CDR1 SGHVS and CDR2 FNYEAQ. V shed 5 bases, J shed 4 bases, and the junction held 4 bases outside the gene matches. This CDR3 region has 13 residues. The receptor's source is a human donor with chronic lymphocytic leukemia. This chain links TRBV7-6 with TRBJ1-1; TRBD1 aligns across 7 bases. The sequencing here drew on PBMCs, taken after 12 months of ibrutinib treatment. The CDR3 reads CASSMGQSTEAFF. DNA for the CDR3: TGTGCCAGCAGCATGGGACAGAGCACTGAAGCTTTCTTT.